The entry below describes one T cell receptor beta chain. Germline CDR1 is LGHDT and CDR2 is YNNKEL (reference sequence). The CDR3 has 13 residues. V lost 4 bases, J lost 6 bases, and 13 bases lay in between. This entry comes from a study of blood T cell repertoires in COVID-19. On the study more broadly: Spain, Italy and the United States supplied samples that represented acute and convalescent COVID-19. T cells, B-cell-depleted T cells, or PBMCs provided the cDNA or gDNA that served as material.

In the authors' methods: Counts of nucleated cells, estimated from reference gene primer amplification, were obtained. Data came from immunoSEQ multiplex PCR; TCRdb stores just in-frame clones and leaves some out. V and J calls plus clone size are reproduced from that table; the DNA served to infer D and trimming. The data contain some 63,000 clones, around three quarters of them singletons. The chain employs TRBV3-1 (or the pseudogene TRBV3-2) and TRBJ2-7; D not resolved. Sequencing was done on a sample of peripheral blood. This clonotype was obtained from a human donor in a cohort sampled during active COVID-19. CDR3 loop: CASSLHLPGEQYF. The CDR3 nucleotides are TGTGCCAGCAGCCTCCACCTACCGGGCGAGCAGTACTTC.